This T cell receptor (beta chain) was captured in a study of shared clonotypes between healthy human individuals. The V gene's germline CDR1 is SGHVS and CDR2 FQNEAQ. This CDR3 has 15 amino acids. Germline trimming cut 1 base from V and 3 bases from J; bases unmatched to any gene: 4. Sequencing was performed with immunoSEQ multiplex PCR; in TCRdb, only in-frame clones are kept and a portion is missing. The sample consists of approximately 810,000 clones, about 91% of them appearing once. Naive CD8 cells were CD45RO-negative, positively selected for CCR7, excluding terminally differentiated effector memory CD45RA+ cells.

The material sequenced was naive CD8+ T cells sorted from blood. This sequence originates from a man aged 25-40 years in good health. The chain is built from TRBV7-8 and TRBJ2-7; TRBD2 matches at 9 bases. This CDR3 is CASSLELAGDYEQYF. The CDR3 coding sequence is TGTGCCAGCAGCTTAGAATTAGCGGGAGACTACGAGCAGTACTTC.